This T cell receptor beta chain came from a study of Ad26.COV2.S vaccination and SARS-CoV-2 variants. The overall study: COV1001, an Ad26.COV2.S trial, supplied this vaccine-arm donor.

The repertoire was sequenced with immunoSEQ multiplex PCR; TCRdb's copy has only in-frame clones and lacks some. Seen here are under 600,000 clones, roughly nine tenths observed once, and the top ten hold approximately 1.7%. There are 14 residues in the CDR3. Germline trimming cut 0 bases from V and 9 bases from J; bases unmatched to any gene: 5. CDR1 and CDR2 from the germline V gene are LGHNA and YNFKEQ. This clone was seen a handful of times. Documented treatment: 15 to 20 received Ad26.COV2.S at low or high dose, single or two shots; roughly five received placebo; per-sample allocation not given. The study sampled participants on day 63 after the first vaccine or placebo injection.

The clonotype comes from a person aged 18 to 59 who received the Ad26.COV2.S COVID-19 vaccine or a placebo. The chain employs TRBV4-2 and TRBJ1-3; 7 bases are shared with TRBD1. The source was peripheral blood, collected in a trial of Ad26.COV2.S vaccine versus placebo. This CDR3 reads CASSQDPTGPTIYF. In DNA, the CDR3 is TGTGCCAGCAGCCAAGATCCGACAGGGCCCACCATATATTTT.